This record covers a single TCR beta chain. Its antigen is unidentified. Germline values: CDR1 SQVTM, CDR2 ANQGSEA. Trimming took off 5 bases at V and 3 bases at J, with 17 bases between the two ends. This CDR3 spans 15 amino acids. As for treatment: roughly nine-day PBMC culture with coronavirus spike peptide pools or control peptides (ViraFEST assay). TCR sequencing followed the expansion of antigen-specific T cells with peptide pools in ViraFEST. This record belongs to a study of vaccination and CD4 T cells after COVID-19. The overall study: Cellular stimulation was performed using overlapping spike peptides derived from SARS-CoV-2, HCoV-NL63, HCoV-OC43 and HCoV-229E.

Researchers used the Oncomine TCR Beta short-read assay to sequence DNA from cultured CD4+ T cells. It was from cultured CD4+ T cells that genomic DNA was extracted. TCRdb re-called the PCR reads with MiXCR, one entry per CDR3 protein. The sample shows about 11,000 distinct CDR3 sequences, approximately 29% of them seen only once. Overall study results and limits: Spike mono-reactivity was the property of 304 of 307 vaccine-specific clones in convalescent patients.

The rearrangement links TRBV29-1 to TRBJ1-5; D not resolved. The sample consisted of CD4+ T cells from blood, cultured in vitro, taken after SARS-CoV-2 vaccination. The TCR originated in a human donor who had recovered from COVID-19. The DNA for the CDR3 is TGCAGCGTTCCGGGTCTCGATAAACTCAATCAGCCCCAGCATTTT. Translation: CSVPGLDKLNQPQHF.